This T cell receptor (beta chain) was documented in a study of post-analysis software for immune sequencing data. This clonotype was seen a handful of times. Its antigen is as yet unknown. The germline CDR1 and CDR2 sequences are DFQATT and SNEGSKA (reference sequence). This CDR3 spans 16 amino acids. V trimming: 2 bases; J trimming: 2 bases; junction bases outside the gene matches: 7. Prepared TCR beta cDNA libraries contained unique molecular identifiers. TCRdb redid the calling of the PCR reads with MiXCR, one entry per CDR3 protein. The sample includes around 440,000 distinct CDR3 sequences, approximately 46% of them seen just once. Notes on the study in general: TRBV segments more frequent in patients than in controls numbered five and included TRBV5-6, TRBV5-1 and TRBV20-1. Normalized Chao1 diversity was significantly lower in multiple sclerosis patients than in controls.

This receptor was obtained from a girl between 10 and 17 years old with multiple sclerosis. The specimen was blood. The chain carries TRBV20-1 and TRBJ2-3; 10 bases match TRBD2. For the CDR3, the DNA is TGCAGTGCTAGACCTCCGGGACTAGCGCACACAGATACGCAGTATTTT. The encoded protein is CSARPPGLAHTDTQYF.